Listed below are T cell receptor beta chains from one sample, sequenced in a study of blood T cell repertoires in COVID-19. Here immunoSEQ multiplex PCR was the method, and the copy in TCRdb shows in-frame clones only, minus some. The sample lists about 200,000 clones, roughly 85% seen once, with under 2.5% in the top ten. Sequencing used peripheral blood. All receptors derive from a woman in her sixties or seventies with COVID-19, enrolled during active disease. Both conserved end residues are part of each CDR3. Clone size, where shown, is once, few, many, or a class for clones that have expanded.

j_call clone_size v_call cdr3_aa
TRBJ2-2 few TRBV7-2 CASSLDTSGVNTGELFF
TRBJ2-1 - TRBV5-6 CASSENRGNEQFF
TRBJ1-6 - TRBV6-5 CASSPARSFAEPLHF
TRBJ2-5 - TRBV5-1 CASSLSGLAGEETQYF
TRBJ1-1 - TRBV6-5 CASSWGQLNTEAFF
TRBJ1-4 - TRBV2 CASSRVRLANEKLFF
TRBJ1-6 - TRBV27 CASSPTGKLNSPLHF
TRBJ1-4 once TRBV14 CASSQKRTGGIEKLFF
TRBJ2-1 - TRBV5-6 CASSYGARGGQFF
TRBJ2-7 - TRBV5-4 CASSLGTGWGEQYF
TRBJ2-2 - TRBV19 CASSTQGIGELFF
TRBJ2-7 - TRBV11-2 CASSLVPFGVSEQYF
TRBJ2-1 - TRBV6-2/TRBV6-3 CASIPGGLHYNEQFF
TRBJ1-6 - TRBV6-6 CASSGRADNSPLHF
TRBJ2-7 once TRBV6-6 CASSNGQGASDEQYF
TRBJ2-1 - TRBV6-6 CASSYLMTGNEQFF
TRBJ2-5 - TRBV2 CASSAWRGGETQYF
TRBJ1-2 - TRBV14 CASSQNPGQGLGYGYTF
TRBJ2-3 - TRBV10-3 CAISELSDTQYF
TRBJ2-7 - TRBV18 CASSPRLPGEQYF
TRBJ2-1 - TRBV9 CASSVLDWRSYNEQFF
TRBJ1-1 once TRBV7-2 CASSSPRSRGKNTEAFF
TRBJ1-5 - TRBV7-2 CASSLASQPQHF
TRBJ1-3 once TRBV24-1 CATSDGQGHTIYF
TRBJ1-6 - TRBV5-1 CASSGGTGGADLPLHF
TRBJ1-5 - TRBV4-1 CASSHPDRAGQPQHF
TRBJ2-7 - TRBV18 CASSPTVGQASYEQYF
TRBJ1-2 - TRBV5-1 CASSPGGAGPPTF
TRBJ2-5 - TRBV2 CASRRLAGRLEETQYF
TRBJ2-3 - TRBV18 CASSPWGEITDTQYF
TRBJ2-2 - TRBV5-1 CASAWTGDTGELFF
TRBJ2-7 few TRBV4-1 CASSQVVAGPPYEQYF
TRBJ2-2 - TRBV12-3/TRBV12-4 CASSFGEGELFF
TRBJ1-1 - TRBV7-2 CASTPRQANTEAFF
TRBJ1-3 - TRBV15 CATSRGGKGSGNTIYF
TRBJ1-4 - TRBV29-1 CSALRQGVEKLFF
TRBJ1-2 - TRBV7-2 CASSPILSGTDGYTF
TRBJ1-1 once TRBV7-9 CASSLVLGAGTEAFF
TRBJ2-7 once TRBV3-1/TRBV3-2 CASSQVDEQYF
TRBJ1-1 - TRBV19 CASSSVNTEAFF
TRBJ1-4 - TRBV11-3 CASSPLQSGGNEKLFF
TRBJ2-3 - TRBV30 CAWSVAGASDTQYF
TRBJ1-1 once TRBV24-1 CATSDSTGARDTEAFF
TRBJ2-2 - TRBV11-3 CASSSRRTGDTGELFF
TRBJ2-1 - TRBV7-7 CASSPGQGAFEQFF
TRBJ2-6 - TRBV7-3 CASSSGLRGANVLTF
TRBJ2-3 - TRBV23-1 CASSQEERPSTDTQYF
TRBJ1-4 - TRBV5-1 CASSPDRGLTNEKLFF
TRBJ2-1 few TRBV5-1 CASSQTNNEQFF
TRBJ2-7 - TRBV6-2/TRBV6-3 CASSGGTGGDYEQYF
TRBJ2-5 once TRBV5-1 CASSLEGTKETQYF
TRBJ1-2 - TRBV3-1/TRBV3-2 CASSQGQGGVGGYTF
TRBJ1-2 - TRBV7-2 CASSPRTGDYGYTF
TRBJ1-1 - TRBV7-2 CASSYDRNTEAFF
TRBJ2-7 - TRBV7-9 CASSESGTGGRYEQYF
TRBJ1-4 - TRBV2 CASSADRGATNEKLFF
TRBJ1-2 - TRBV24-1 CATSDPTGQNYGYTF
TRBJ1-1 - TRBV9 CASSVQGVVGTEAFF
TRBJ2-7 - TRBV5-4 CASSLGTDFYEQYF
TRBJ1-6 - TRBV30 CAWSVDRGHSPLHF